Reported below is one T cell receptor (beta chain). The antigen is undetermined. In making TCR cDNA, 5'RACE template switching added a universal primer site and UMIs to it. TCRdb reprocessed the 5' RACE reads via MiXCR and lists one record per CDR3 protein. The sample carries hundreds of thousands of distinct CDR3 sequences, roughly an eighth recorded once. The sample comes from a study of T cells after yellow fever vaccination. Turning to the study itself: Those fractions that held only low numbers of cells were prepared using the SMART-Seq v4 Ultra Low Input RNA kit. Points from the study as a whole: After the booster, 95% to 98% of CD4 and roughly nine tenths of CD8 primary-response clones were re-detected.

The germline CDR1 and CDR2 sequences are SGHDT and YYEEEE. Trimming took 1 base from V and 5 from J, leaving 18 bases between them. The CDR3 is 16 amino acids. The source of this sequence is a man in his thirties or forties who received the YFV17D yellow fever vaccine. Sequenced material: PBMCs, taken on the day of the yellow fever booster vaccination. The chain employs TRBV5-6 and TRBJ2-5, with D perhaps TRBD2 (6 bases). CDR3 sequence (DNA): TGTGCCAGCAGCTTGAGGAGGGCCCTAACCGGTGAGACCCAGTACTTC. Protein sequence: CASSLRRALTGETQYF.